The 30 T cell receptor beta chains presented below share a single source sample, sequenced in a study of vaccination effects on CD4 cells after COVID-19. Their specific antigens are unknown. Generated by immunoSEQ multiplex PCR, the TCRdb table keeps only in-frame clones and is missing some. This sample has under 80,000 clones; more than 60% occur once, and the top ten carry over 9.5%. Pools of viral peptides were used by the ViraFEST assay to expand antigen-specific CD4+ T cells ahead of sequencing. Following culture for approximately ten days, CD4+ T cells were isolated. The study found no prior SARS-CoV-2 infection in the vaccine recipients, who tested negative for nucleocapsid antibodies. The sample here was CD4+ T cells from PBMCs cultured with SARS-CoV-2 spike peptides, taken before COVID-19 vaccination. The receptors originated from a human donor who received a COVID-19 vaccine.

V and J are TRBV2 and TRBJ1-2; no definite D call. The CDR3 has 14 residues. Between the trimmed V and J ends, which lost 4 bases and 8 bases, there was a span of 17 bases. Germline V CDR1 and CDR2: SNHLY, FYNNEI. CDR3 residues: CASSVSEGSGGYTF. The CDR3 DNA is TGTGCCAGCAGTGTCAGTGAGGGATCGGGCGGCTACACCTTC.

This clone has just a few counts. The chain has TRBV7-9 and TRBJ1-6, with TRBD1 matching 7 bases. The CDR3 has 17 amino acids. Per the germline V gene, CDR1 is SEHNR and CDR2 is FQNEAQ (reference sequence). The junction had 12 bases not matched to a gene; V was cut back by 4 bases and J by 6 bases. The CDR3 region has the DNA TGTGCCAGCAGCTCGCCGACAGGGCCTTTGGGTAATTCACCCCTCCACTTT. Translating it yields CASSSPTGPLGNSPLHF.

The rearrangement links TRBV7-9 to TRBJ2-1; 10 bases line up with TRBD2. V was pared by 4 bases and J by 10 bases, with 7 bases of the junction left unmatched. The germline CDR1 and CDR2 sequences are SEHNR and FQNEAQ (reference sequence). There are 14 residues in the CDR3. The CDR3 sequence is CASSSSGGPGEQFF. The CDR3 nucleotides read TGTGCCAGCAGCTCTAGCGGGGGCCCCGGGGAGCAGTTCTTC.

The chain recombines TRBV6-4 with TRBJ1-2; TRBD1 matches at 9 bases. Germline CDR1 MRHNA, CDR2 SNTAGT. The CDR3 sequence is 14 residues long. The ends lost 2 bases at V and 5 bases at J; junction bases unmatched: 3. The CDR3 spells CASSDTGTGYGYTF. The CDR3 coding sequence is TGTGCCAGCAGTGACACCGGGACAGGGTATGGCTACACCTTC.

The chain carries TRBV30 and TRBJ1-5; no clear D gene. Trimming took off 1 base at V and 5 bases at J, with 9 bases between the two ends. The CDR3 extends over 13 amino acids. Per the germline V gene, CDR1 is GTSNPN and CDR2 is SVGIG (reference sequence). The CDR3: CAWSAGGYQPQHF. CDR3 coding DNA: TGTGCCTGGAGTGCGGGAGGTTATCAGCCCCAGCATTTT.

The chain couples TRBV5-1 to TRBJ2-1, with 11 positions matching TRBD2. Germline loops: CDR1 SGHRS, CDR2 YFSETQ. V gave up 4 bases and J gave up 7 bases; unmatched junction bases: 10. This CDR3 contains 16 residues. The CDR3 DNA follows: TGCGCCAGCAGCCGCAGCCTAGCGGGGGGCCAGAATGAGCAGTTCTTC. Encoded protein: CASSRSLAGGQNEQFF.

The chain links TRBV3-1 (or the pseudogene TRBV3-2) to TRBJ2-2; 10 bases fit TRBD2. The V gene's germline CDR1 is LGHDT and CDR2 YNNKEL (reference sequence). V lost 4 bases and J lost 5; bases outside the gene matches: 10. The CDR3 sequence is 17 residues long. The CDR3 loop reads CASSLISGGLSTGELFF. The CDR3 nucleotides are TGTGCCAGCAGCCTAATTAGCGGGGGGCTTAGTACCGGGGAGCTGTTTTTT.

The chain joins TRBV12-1 to TRBJ2-1; the table calls TRBD2, which could not be checked here. TRBV12-1 is listed as a pseudogene. The CDR3 consists of 18 residues. CDR3 in amino acids: CASSLGLAGGPSVNEQFF. The CDR3 nucleotides read TGTGCCAGCAGCTTGGGACTAGCGGGGGGGCCCAGCGTCAATGAGCAGTTCTTC.

This clone was seen only once. This chain uses TRBV6-5 with TRBJ2-3; no clear D. CDR1 MNHEY and CDR2 SVGAGI come from the germline V gene. This CDR3 has 15 residues. V shed 5 bases and J shed 2 bases, with 14 bases lying between them. The CDR3 DNA sequence: TGTGCCAGCAGTCCTTGGGCGGTCAACACAGATACGCAGTATTTT. Translated: CASSPWAVNTDTQYF.

The gene calls are TRBV3-1 (or the pseudogene TRBV3-2) and TRBJ1-2, with D maybe TRBD1 (5 bases). Germline V lookup: CDR1 LGHDT, CDR2 YNNKEL (reference sequence). This CDR3 has 13 amino acids. V lost 3 bases to trimming and J lost 1 base, with 6 bases between them. CDR3 nucleotides: TGTGCCAGCAGCCACCAGGGTAACTATGGCTACACCTTC. This translates into CASSHQGNYGYTF.

The rearrangement uses TRBV18 and TRBJ1-2, with D unclear. V was cut by 6 bases and J by 2 bases, with 13 bases left in between. CDR3 length: 14 residues. CDR1 is KGHSH and CDR2 is LQKENI in the germline V gene. The CDR3 coding sequence is TGTGCCAGCTCCCTCACGGGCGGGAACTATGGCTACACCTTC. Its protein is CASSLTGGNYGYTF.

The chain uses TRBV24-1 and TRBJ2-3, with a weak D call TRBD2 (5 bases). Per germline, CDR1 KGHDR and CDR2 SFDVKD. V was shortened by 4 bases and J by 5 bases, with 18 bases between the two germline ends. The CDR3 covers 16 residues. The CDR3 sequence: CATSDRTRFTKDTQYF. The CDR3, as DNA: TGTGCCACCAGTGACAGGACTCGGTTTACGAAAGATACGCAGTATTTT.

V usage is TRBV7-3 and J usage is TRBJ2-1; D ambiguous. The germline V and J ends were trimmed by 3 bases and 9 bases, with 9 bases remaining between them. Germline CDR1 reads SGHTA; CDR2 reads FQGTGA. The CDR3 consists of 12 residues. This chain's CDR3 is CASSFYTGEQFF. CDR3 nucleotide sequence: TGTGCCAGCAGCTTTTACACGGGTGAGCAGTTCTTC. The full variable domain, completed using reference TRBV7-3 and TRBJ2-1, is GAGVSQTPSNKVTEKGKYVELRCDPISGHTALYWYRQSLGQGPEFLIYFQGTGAADDSGLPNDRFFAVRPEGSVSTLKIQRTERGDSAVYLCASSFYTGEQFFGPGTRLTVL.

The rearrangement links TRBV19 to TRBJ1-2; D is unclear. The CDR3 is made up of 13 amino acids. Germline CDR1 and CDR2: LNHDA and SQIVND (reference sequence). V was trimmed by 5 bases and J by 2 bases, leaving 9 bases between them. CDR3 sequence: CASSPDGNYGYTF. The CDR3 bases are TGTGCCAGTAGTCCGGACGGAAACTATGGCTACACCTTC.

The CDR3 spells CASSRGRSILNTEAFF. In DNA, the CDR3 is TGCGCCAGCAGCCGCGGTAGATCGATATTGAACACTGAAGCTTTCTTT. This chain uses TRBV5-1 with TRBJ1-1, with unresolved D. Germline V lookup: CDR1 SGHRS, CDR2 YFSETQ. The V end lost 4 bases, the J end lost 0 bases, and 16 bases lay between the germline ends. The CDR3 runs to 16 residues.

The V and J genes are TRBV11-3 and TRBJ2-5, with 7 bases matching TRBD1. This CDR3 is 14 amino acids long. Trimming took 3 bases from V and 1 from J; bases not matched to a gene: 2. Germline values: CDR1 SGHNT, CDR2 YENEEA. CDR3 protein: CASSFRTGQETQYF. The CDR3 DNA reads as TGTGCCAGCAGCTTTCGGACAGGCCAAGAGACCCAGTACTTC.

This chain links TRBV5-1 with TRBJ2-6; 9 positions match TRBD2. Germline V lookup: CDR1 SGHRS, CDR2 YFSETQ. The CDR3 extends over 18 amino acids. J was trimmed by 0 bases and V by 4 bases; bases with no gene match: 8. In DNA, the CDR3 is TGCGCCAGCAGCCAGTCTAGCGGGGTCCCCTCTGGGGCCAACGTCCTGACTTTC. Translation: CASSQSSGVPSGANVLTF.

The gene calls are TRBV30 and TRBJ2-7; D is possibly TRBD1 (8 bases). Per the germline V gene, CDR1 is GTSNPN and CDR2 is SVGIG (reference sequence). The CDR3 sequence is 15 residues long. Trimming cost V 7 bases and J 1 base, with 20 bases left between them. The chain's CDR3 is CAYRSGQGGSYEQYV. The CDR3 DNA is TGTGCCTATCGCTCCGGACAGGGAGGGTCCTACGAGCAGTACGTC.

The chain recombines TRBV18 with TRBJ1-1; a weak D match, TRBD1 (5 bases). Germline assignment: CDR1 KGHSH and CDR2 LQKENI. This CDR3 is 14 amino acids long. V gave up 3 bases and J gave up 6 bases, with 14 bases separating them. For the CDR3, the DNA is TGTGCCAGCTCACCGGGGCAGGGTCTTGCTGAAGCTTTCTTT. This gives the protein CASSPGQGLAEAFF.

The chain employs TRBV5-1 and TRBJ2-1; 8 bases align to TRBD1. Trimming cost V 0 bases and J 3 bases; bases outside gene matches: 2. The CDR3 consists of 15 residues. Germline assignment: CDR1 SGHRS and CDR2 YFSETQ. As DNA, the CDR3 is TGCGCCAGCAGCTTGGAACAGGGGGTCTACAATGAGCAGTTCTTC. Its protein product is CASSLEQGVYNEQFF.

The chain carries TRBV3-1 (or the pseudogene TRBV3-2) and TRBJ1-1; D uncertain. Trimming removed 2 bases from V and 1 base from J, with 17 bases in between. In germline, CDR1 is LGHDT, CDR2 YNNKEL (reference sequence). This CDR3 has 17 amino acids. The CDR3 region is CASSQSVHSQANTEAFF. The DNA of the CDR3 is TGTGCCAGCAGCCAAAGTGTACACAGTCAGGCGAACACTGAAGCTTTCTTT.

The chain combines TRBV6-1 with TRBJ2-3; D possibly corresponds to TRBD2 (6 bases). CDR3 length: 18 amino acids. With 3 bases removed from V and 4 bases from J, the gap between germline ends came to 23 bases. In germline, CDR1 is MNHNS, CDR2 SASEGT. This CDR3 is CASSEDLIGGKVSDTQYF. CDR3 nucleotide sequence: TGTGCCAGCAGTGAGGATTTGATTGGGGGGAAGGTTTCAGATACGCAGTATTTT.

This sequence joins TRBV25-1 and TRBJ1-2; 9 bases agree with TRBD1. The trim removed 4 bases at V and 3 bases at J, leaving 12 bases unmatched. Germline V gene data show CDR1 as MGHDK and CDR2 as SYGVNS. The CDR3 has 17 amino acids. DNA for the CDR3: TGTGCCAGCAGTGGGGTCGCCTCGGGACAGGGTCACTATGGCTACACCTTC. It encodes CASSGVASGQGHYGYTF.

The J gene is TRBJ2-1, the V gene TRBV24-1; D might be TRBD2 (5 bases). V lost 4 bases and J 1 base, leaving 16 bases between the germline ends. Looked up from germline, CDR1 is KGHDR and CDR2 is SFDVKD. The CDR3 extends over 17 amino acids. The CDR3 coding sequence is TGTGCCACCAGTGACCCACCGGGATCCGGATCCTACAATGAGCAGTTCTTC. Translated: CATSDPPGSGSYNEQFF.

The chain joins TRBV3-1 (or the pseudogene TRBV3-2) to TRBJ1-2; weak D call: TRBD1 (6 bases). CDR3 length: 14 residues. Germline V gene lookup returns CDR1 LGHDT and CDR2 YNNKEL (reference sequence). Trimming removed 6 bases from V and 4 bases from J, with 15 bases in between. The CDR3 DNA reads as TGTGCCAGCAGTGTGGCAGGGGCAAGCTATGGCTACACCTTC. This gives the protein CASSVAGASYGYTF.

The chain joins TRBV11-3 to TRBJ2-1; possible D gene TRBD2, 7 bases. This CDR3 has 12 residues. Deletions cut 5 bases from V and 9 bases from J, with 11 bases between. Germline V gene lookup returns CDR1 SGHNT and CDR2 YENEEA. The CDR3 is CASSHREGEQFF. As DNA, the CDR3 is TGTGCCAGCAGCCACAGGGAGGGTGAGCAGTTCTTC.

The V gene is TRBV19, the J gene TRBJ1-5; 10 nucleotides align to TRBD1. V dropped 8 bases and J dropped 0; count of bases not matched to a gene: 16. Germline V gene lookup returns CDR1 LNHDA and CDR2 SQIVND (reference sequence). The CDR3 is 19 residues long. CDR3 DNA: TGTGCCAGTCACCCCCTGGGGACAGGGGTAAGCTTTAGCAATCAGCCCCAGCATTTT. Encoded protein: CASHPLGTGVSFSNQPQHF.

The V gene is TRBV14, the J gene TRBJ1-2; D perhaps matches TRBD1 (6 bases). Germline-derived CDR1 and CDR2 are SGHDN and FVKESK. V was trimmed by 4 bases and J by 5 bases, leaving 11 bases between them. The CDR3 is 13 residues long. CDR3 residues: CASSLDRSYGYTF. CDR3 nucleotide sequence: TGTGCCAGCAGCCTCGACAGGTCATATGGCTACACCTTC.

This chain connects TRBV21-1 to TRBJ1-3; TRBD1, the table's D call, was not compared with the DNA. TRBV21-1 is a recognized pseudogene. CDR3 length: 16 residues. CDR3 coding DNA: TGTGCCAGCAGCCCAGGGGGCCAATTCTCTGGAAACACCATATATTTT. Residues: CASSPGGQFSGNTIYF.

In this sample, this clone is medium-sized. CDR3 DNA: TGTGCCAGTACGCCGGGGGCCTATGGCTACACCTTC. Its protein is CASTPGAYGYTF. The V call is TRBV19, the J call TRBJ1-2; D is possibly TRBD1 (6 bases). CDR1 is LNHDA and CDR2 is SQIVND in the germline V gene (reference sequence). The CDR3 runs to 12 residues. Trimming removed 7 bases from V and 4 bases from J, with 10 bases in between.